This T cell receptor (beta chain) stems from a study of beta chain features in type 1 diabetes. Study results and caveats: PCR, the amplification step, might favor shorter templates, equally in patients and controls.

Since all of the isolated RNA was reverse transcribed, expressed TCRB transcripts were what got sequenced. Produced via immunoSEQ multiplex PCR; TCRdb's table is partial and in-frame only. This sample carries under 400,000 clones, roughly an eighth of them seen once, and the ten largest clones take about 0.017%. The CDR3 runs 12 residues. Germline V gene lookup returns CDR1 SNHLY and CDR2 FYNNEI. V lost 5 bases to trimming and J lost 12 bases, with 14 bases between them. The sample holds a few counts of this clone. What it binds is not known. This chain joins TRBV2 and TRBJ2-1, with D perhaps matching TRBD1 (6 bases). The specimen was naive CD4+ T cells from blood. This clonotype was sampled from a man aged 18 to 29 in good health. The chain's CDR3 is CASSSDSPRQFF. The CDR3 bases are TGTGCCAGCAGTTCGGACAGCCCTAGGCAGTTCTTC.